The 4 T cell receptor beta chains presented below share a single source sample, sequenced in a study of blood T cell repertoires in COVID-19. Profiling relied on immunoSEQ multiplex PCR, and the TCRdb table lists in-frame clones only, not all of them. The table records 350,000 to 450,000 clones, about 89% of them present only once. Sequenced input: peripheral blood. The receptors stem from a woman aged 40 to 50 with COVID-19, enrolled during active disease.

The rearrangement uses TRBV5-1 and TRBJ2-2, with D maybe TRBD1 (6 bases). The V gene lost 2 bases and the J gene lost 3 bases, with 11 bases spanning the gap. Germline CDR1 SGHRS, CDR2 YFSETQ. CDR3 length equals 15 residues. The CDR3 here is CASSLDRMDTGELFF. The CDR3 region has the DNA TGCGCCAGCAGCTTAGACAGGATGGACACCGGGGAGCTGTTTTTT.

The chain is built from TRBV27 and TRBJ2-3; 10 positions match TRBD2. Germline CDR1 and CDR2: MNHEY and SMNVEV (reference sequence). The CDR3 covers 15 residues. Losses at the gene ends were 3 bases for V and 1 base for J; bases not matched to a gene: 1. The DNA of the CDR3 is TGTGCCAGCAGTTTTCTAGCGGGAGGCACAGATACGCAGTATTTT. This codes for CASSFLAGGTDTQYF.

V usage is TRBV6-5 and J usage is TRBJ2-7; D not certain. The CDR3 sequence is 12 residues long. Between the trimmed V and J ends, which lost 6 bases and 4 bases, there was a span of 10 bases. Per germline, CDR1 MNHEY and CDR2 SVGAGI. The CDR3 spells CASRSTRYEQYF. The CDR3 DNA reads TGTGCCAGCAGGTCCACGCGTTACGAGCAGTACTTC.

In this sample, this clone turned up once. V and J are TRBV27 and TRBJ1-1, with unresolved D. CDR1 and CDR2 from the germline V gene are MNHEY and SMNVEV (reference sequence). This CDR3 is built from 13 residues. V lost 7 bases and J 4 bases, leaving 13 bases between the germline ends. In DNA form, the CDR3 reads TGTGCCAGCACAGCCCTATGGAGCACTGAAGCTTTCTTT. It codes for CASTALWSTEAFF.